This T cell receptor (beta chain) stems from a study of blood T cells in healthy people across ages. The CDR3 loop spans 16 amino acids. V was pared by 0 bases and J by 4 bases, with 16 bases between. Germline V CDR1 and CDR2: SGHDN, FVKESK. The second PCR ran about 7 to 12 cycles with a sample-barcoded 5' primer and J-beta primers. Each CDR3 protein is one row after TCRdb ran MiXCR on the 5' RACE reads. The data show some 700,000 distinct CDR3 sequences, around 40% seen once. The chain has TRBV14 and TRBJ2-7; tentatively, D is TRBD1 or TRBD2 (6 bases each). The clonotype comes from a woman aged 55-70 years in good health. Source material: blood. CDR3: CASSQDEAGHEYEQYF. The CDR3 DNA is TGTGCCAGCAGCCAAGACGAGGCGGGACACGAATACGAGCAGTACTTC.